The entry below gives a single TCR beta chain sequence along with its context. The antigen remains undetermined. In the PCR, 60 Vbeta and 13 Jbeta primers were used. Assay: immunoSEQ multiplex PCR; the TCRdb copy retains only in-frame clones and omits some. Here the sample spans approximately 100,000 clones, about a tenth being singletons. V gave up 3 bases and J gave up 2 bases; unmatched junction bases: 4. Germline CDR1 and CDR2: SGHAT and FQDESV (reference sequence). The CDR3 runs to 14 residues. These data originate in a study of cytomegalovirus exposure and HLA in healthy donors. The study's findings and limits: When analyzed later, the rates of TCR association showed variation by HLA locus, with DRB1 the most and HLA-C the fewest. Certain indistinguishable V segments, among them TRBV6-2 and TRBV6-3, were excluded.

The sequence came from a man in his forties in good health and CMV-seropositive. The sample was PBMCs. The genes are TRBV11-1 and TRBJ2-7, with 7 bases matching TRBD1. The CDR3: CASSFTGDAYEQYF. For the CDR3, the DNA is TGTGCCAGCAGCTTTACAGGGGACGCCTACGAGCAGTACTTC.